This note documents a single T cell receptor beta chain sequence. This clonotype was seen ten or more times. The clone's antigen remains unknown. No base qualities exist here, and no much larger clone lies one base off it. This record comes from a study of neurological immune-mediated disorders (dated by TCRdb to between 2019 and 2020). Notes on the research overall: Among the roughly 34 multiple sclerosis patients, relapsing-remitting MS was present in roughly 30 and secondary progressive MS was present in 3. Alongside PBMC samples, the set of around 99 TCR-beta libraries contained longitudinal samples, technical triplicates, and paired CD4+ and CD8+ T-cell subsets that had been sorted. Using UMI-based sequencing, the study compared peripheral blood TCR-beta repertoires from patients with HTLV-I-associated myelopathy (HAM/TSP), patients with multiple sclerosis, and healthy controls. The cohort comprised roughly 69 subjects: some 14 HAM/TSP patients, 35 or so multiple sclerosis patients and around 20 healthy controls. Summary of the overall study and its limitations: In a phylogenetic analysis, the repertoires of 18 out of 34 MS patients fell into a single cluster of related CDR3 sequences, pointing to a possible signature at the repertoire level. The MS cluster showed no association with clinical or MRI features, and the authors stated that larger cohorts are needed. Expanded clones from different subjects shared no identical CDR3 amino acid sequences, which suggests that TCR-beta repertoires were private in all groups. TCR clonal expansion was highest in HAM/TSP patients and lowest in MS patients, with MS patients falling below even healthy controls.

From the cysteine through the phenylalanine, the CDR3 covers 14 amino acids. Left in the record is the CDR3 DNA by itself, 42 bases read in frame from the first base. Taken from the germline V gene, the CDR1 and CDR2 loops are SGHRS and YFSETQ. The germline ends are 13 bases apart after V is trimmed by 3 bases and J by 3 bases. cDNA synthesis used template-switch 5'RACE with a primer carrying a 10-nucleotide random unique molecular identifier tagging each TCR transcript. Every sequencing run yielded over 190 million TCR-beta sequences covering 15-18 subjects. The RNeasy kit was used for extraction of total RNA. The KAPA Real-time Library Amplification kit was used to amplify TCR-beta VDJ regions with primers targeting the TCR constant region and the 5'RACE anchor. Sample indexes and Illumina adaptors were added in a first PCR, and a second PCR then increased library yield. The roughly 650 bp TCR product was size-selected on a 2% E-gel SizeSelection system after Ampure bead purification. Before pooling, library quality was checked on a Bioanalyzer, concentration was measured with Qubit, and libraries were quantified with the Kapa Library Quantification kit. Libraries were sequenced paired-end 2 x 150 bp on an Illumina HiSeq 2500. To increase sequence diversity, about 25-31% phiX was spiked into each library pool. As for how the authors treated the data: Quality-filtered reads were processed with the UMI-based MiGEC pipeline, which removed over 75% of raw TCR sequences during error correction. VDJ genes were aligned to IMGT germline references, and each clonotype was defined by a unique CDR3 amino acid sequence together with V-J genes. VDJtools evaluated clonal expansion, Shannon diversity and CDR3 relatedness (CalcPairwiseDistances, ClusterSamples); CLCbio workbench built phylogenetic trees. Expanded clones were defined as having at least 8 unique UMIs, based on coefficient-of-variation modelling across technical triplicates. TCRdb reanalyzed the raw reads on its own, using fastp at Q25 for trimming and MiXCR for clone calling, and kept in-frame beta chains. Rows are unified per CDR3 protein, each entry keeping the most common DNA and genes. TCRdb, not the original authors, processed these V and J calls. Recorded for this sample are 55,000 to 65,000 distinct CDR3 sequences; 3.5% to 4.5% of them occurred a single time. The ten largest clones take up 2.2% of the sample.

Libraries from unsorted PBMCs were made from 2 million PBMCs kept in RNAlater at -80 degrees C until RNA extraction. Multiple sclerosis patients were enrolled in a US clinical protocol under which disease progression was evaluated by magnetic resonance imaging. Peripheral blood underwent Ficoll-Hypaque density gradient centrifugation to isolate PBMCs, which were then cryopreserved in liquid nitrogen. The TCR sequence derives from a woman between 45 and 65 years old with multiple sclerosis. Recombination linked TRBV5-1 to TRBJ2-7, with an unclear D gene assignment. The sequenced sample was PBMCs. The bases are TGCGCCAGCAGCTCCTTCGGGCCCGACTACGAGCAGTACTTC. It specifies CASSSFGPDYEQYF. Extended through the reference TRBV5-1 and TRBJ2-7 proteins, this CDR3 yields the full variable domain: KAGVTQTPRYLIKTRGQQVTLSCSPISGHRSVSWYQQTPGQGLQFLFEYFSETQRNKGNFPGRFSGRQFSNSRSEMNVSTLELGDSALYLCASSSFGPDYEQYFGPGTRLTVT.